One and the same sample provided the 27 T cell receptor beta chains below, sequenced in a study of blood T cell repertoires in COVID-19. Some clones are missing from TCRdb's copy, which holds only in-frame ones; the method was immunoSEQ multiplex PCR. The sample holds 86,000 or so clones, around nine tenths seen once. Source material: peripheral blood. These receptors were collected from a man in his fifties with active or convalescent COVID-19.

The chain joins TRBV5-1 to TRBJ2-3; no definite D call. Trimming shortened V by 2 bases and J by 1 base, and 14 bases separated the two germline ends. CDR1 SGHRS and CDR2 YFSETQ come from the germline V gene. This CDR3 is 16 amino acids long. In DNA, the CDR3 is TGCGCCAGCAGCTTTAGTGCAGGCACAGGCACAGATACGCAGTATTTT. It is translated as CASSFSAGTGTDTQYF.

The chain links TRBV28 to TRBJ2-5, with 9 positions matching TRBD1. Germline V gene data show CDR1 as MDHEN and CDR2 as SYDVKM. The CDR3 totals 14 residues. Losses at the gene ends were 5 bases for V and 5 bases for J; bases not matched to a gene: 6. Here the CDR3 DNA reads TGTGCCAGCAGTAAACAGGGGGCTGGGGAGACCCAGTACTTC. Translating it yields CASSKQGAGETQYF.

This clone was detected only a few times. CDR3 DNA: TGTGCCAGCAGCGTACAGGGGGCTGACTATGGCTACACCTTC. As protein: CASSVQGADYGYTF. The chain recombines TRBV6-6 with TRBJ1-2, with TRBD1 matching over 9 bases. Losses at the gene ends were 6 bases for V and 3 bases for J; bases not matched to a gene: 5. This CDR3 contains 14 residues. Germline assignment: CDR1 MNHNY and CDR2 SVGAGI (reference sequence).

This chain joins TRBV3-1 (or the pseudogene TRBV3-2) and TRBJ2-7; 9 bases line up with TRBD2. The CDR3 spans 15 residues. Germline loops: CDR1 LGHDT, CDR2 YNNKEL (reference sequence). V was pared by 0 bases and J by 3 bases, with 3 bases of the junction left unmatched. CDR3 DNA: TGTGCCAGCAGCCAAGACCTAGCGGGGAACTACGAGCAGTACTTC. It specifies CASSQDLAGNYEQYF.

This clone is a singleton in its sample. This rearrangement joins TRBV7-9 to TRBJ2-5, with TRBD1 matching over 8 bases. Trimming cost V 2 bases and J 5 bases; bases outside gene matches: 4. This CDR3 is 14 amino acids long. The V gene's germline CDR1 is SEHNR and CDR2 FQNEAQ (reference sequence). This CDR3 reads CASSLRTGWETQYF. The DNA of the CDR3 is TGTGCCAGCAGCTTAAGGACAGGGTGGGAGACCCAGTACTTC.

The genes are TRBV2 and TRBJ2-2, with 7 bases lining up with TRBD1. CDR1 is SNHLY and CDR2 is FYNNEI in the germline V gene. The CDR3 is 15 amino acids. Losses at the gene ends were 5 bases for V and 4 bases for J; bases not matched to a gene: 7. In nucleotides, the CDR3 is TGTGCCAGCAGTACAGGGGTCAGAGGCACCGGGGAGCTGTTTTTT. It is translated as CASSTGVRGTGELFF.

V and J are TRBV29-1 and TRBJ2-3, with D uncertain. Germline V gene sequence: CDR1 SQVTM, CDR2 ANQGSEA. CDR3 size: 10 residues. The V end lost 4 bases, the J end lost 4 bases, and 3 bases lay between the germline ends. The CDR3 DNA sequence: TGCAGCGTTGTAGCAGATACGCAGTATTTT. It is translated as CSVVADTQYF.

The chain employs TRBV21-1 and TRBJ1-3; the table's D call of TRBD1 was not tested on the DNA. TRBV21-1 is marked as a pseudogene. There are 16 residues in the CDR3. The CDR3 reads CASSKGVPDRSNTIYF. DNA of the CDR3: TGTGCCAGCAGCAAAGGGGTCCCGGACAGGTCGAACACCATATATTTT.

The chain employs TRBV5-4 and TRBJ2-6; D remains ambiguous. The CDR3 loop spans 14 amino acids. Trimming pared 3 bases from V and 0 bases from J, leaving 4 bases between. Germline V gene lookup returns CDR1 SGHNT and CDR2 YYREEE (reference sequence). CDR3 amino acids: CASSSSSGANVLTF. The CDR3 region has the DNA TGTGCCAGCAGCTCGAGCTCTGGGGCCAACGTCCTGACTTTC.

The chain employs TRBV18 and TRBJ2-4, with 7 bases identical to TRBD1. J gave up 0 bases and V 6 bases, and 5 bases lay outside the gene matches. CDR1 is KGHSH, CDR2 LQKENI, per germline. The CDR3 spans 15 residues. CDR3 loop: CASSEDRVAKNIQYF. The CDR3 region has the DNA TGTGCCAGCTCCGAAGACAGGGTAGCCAAAAACATTCAGTACTTC.

This clone was seen a single time. The chain is built from TRBV27 and TRBJ1-2, with a tentative D call TRBD1 (5 bases). Germline CDR1 and CDR2: MNHEY and SMNVEV (reference sequence). Trimming took off 5 bases at V and 4 bases at J, with 11 bases between the two ends. CDR3 length: 13 amino acids. CDR3 coding DNA: TGTGCCAGCAGTGGGCAGGGAGGCTATGGCTACACCTTC. Protein: CASSGQGGYGYTF.

V is TRBV28 and J is TRBJ2-1; D remains ambiguous. The CDR3 extends over 15 amino acids. From germline, CDR1 is MDHEN and CDR2 SYDVKM. The ends were cut back, 3 bases at V and 4 bases at J, with 13 bases in the middle. The CDR3 DNA is TGTGCCAGCAGTTTGCCGCTCCCCGGGTACAATGAGCAGTTCTTC. It specifies CASSLPLPGYNEQFF.

The chain employs TRBV15 and TRBJ2-5, with TRBD2 matching over 10 bases. The CDR3 is made up of 16 amino acids. Germline V gene data show CDR1 as LNHNV and CDR2 as YYDKDF (reference sequence). V was clipped by 0 bases and J by 1 base; unmatched bases: 2. As DNA, the CDR3 is TGTGCCACCAGCAGAGAACTAGCGGGGACCCAAGAGACCCAGTACTTC. Encoded protein: CATSRELAGTQETQYF.

The chain uses TRBV24-1 and TRBJ2-5; D is perhaps TRBD2 (5 bases). The germline CDR1 and CDR2 sequences are KGHDR and SFDVKD. CDR3 length equals 13 residues. V lost 4 bases to trimming and J lost 3 bases, with 8 bases between them. CDR3 protein: CATSETGKETQYF. The DNA of the CDR3 is TGTGCCACCAGTGAAACGGGGAAAGAGACCCAGTACTTC.

This chain joins TRBV7-9 and TRBJ2-3; no clear D gene. This CDR3 is 14 amino acids long. Deletions cut 5 bases from V and 6 bases from J, with 15 bases between. Germline V gene sequence: CDR1 SEHNR, CDR2 FQNEAQ (reference sequence). CDR3 nucleotides: TGTGCCAGCAGCGATCGGCCCAGCGAGGATACGCAGTATTTT. Amino acids: CASSDRPSEDTQYF.

V is TRBV15 and J is TRBJ2-7; tentative D call: TRBD2 (5 bases). This CDR3 contains 13 residues. Trimming shortened V by 1 base and J by 5 bases, and 9 bases separated the two germline ends. CDR1 LNHNV and CDR2 YYDKDF come from the germline V gene (reference sequence). The CDR3 DNA sequence: TGTGCCACCAGCAGAGGAGGGATCGACGAGCAGTACGTC. It is translated as CATSRGGIDEQYV.

This rearrangement joins TRBV10-1 to TRBJ2-1, with D possibly TRBD1 on 6 matching bases. This CDR3 region has 14 residues. The V end was cut by 5 bases, the J end by 0 bases, with 8 bases between. Per the germline V gene, CDR1 is WNHNN and CDR2 is SYGVQD (reference sequence). The CDR3, as DNA: TGCGCCAGCAGTCGGACAGACTCCTACAATGAGCAGTTCTTC. Residues: CASSRTDSYNEQFF.

J is TRBJ1-3 and V is TRBV28, with 7 nucleotides matching TRBD1. The V and J ends lost 6 bases and 4 bases, in that order; junction bases with no gene match: 6. Germline-derived CDR1 and CDR2 are MDHEN and SYDVKM. CDR3 length: 14 amino acids. Here the CDR3 reads CASRRGQWGNTIYF. The CDR3 bases are TGTGCCAGCAGAAGGGGGCAGTGGGGAAACACCATATATTTT. The full variable domain, with the rest looked up from reference TRBV28 and TRBJ1-3, is DVKVTQSSRYLVKRTGEKVFLECVQDMDHENMFWYRQDPGLGLRLIYFSYDVKMKEKGDIPEGYSVSREKKERFSLILESASTNQTSMYLCASRRGQWGNTIYFGEGSWLTVV.

This chain joins TRBV4-2 and TRBJ2-2; TRBD2 matches 10 bases. This CDR3 has 16 residues. Per germline, CDR1 LGHNA and CDR2 YNFKEQ. V lost 0 bases, J lost 4 bases, and 2 bases stayed unmatched. Written as DNA, the CDR3 is TGTGCCAGCAGCCAAGATCCTAGCGGGGGCACCGGGGAGCTGTTTTTT. The encoded protein is CASSQDPSGGTGELFF.

The CDR3 loop reads CASHGQGREKLFF. CDR3 DNA sequence: TGTGCCAGCCATGGACAGGGCCGGGAAAAACTGTTTTTT. The gene calls are TRBV5-6 and TRBJ1-4; TRBD1 aligns across 8 bases. Per germline, CDR1 SGHDT and CDR2 YYEEEE. V shed 7 bases, J shed 8 bases, and the junction held 7 bases outside the gene matches. This CDR3 is 13 amino acids long.

This clone was detected only once. The chain joins TRBV20-1 to TRBJ2-3, with 8 bases aligning to TRBD2. Germline CDR1 reads DFQATT; CDR2 reads SNEGSKA (reference sequence). CDR3 length equals 14 residues. Germline trimming cut 3 bases from V and 0 bases from J; bases unmatched to any gene: 2. CDR3 DNA sequence: TGCAGTGCTAGTAGCGGGGCGAGCACAGATACGCAGTATTTT. This encodes CSASSGASTDTQYF.

The J gene is TRBJ2-7, the V gene TRBV27; D call uncertain. The CDR3 contains 13 residues. Looked up from germline, CDR1 is MNHEY and CDR2 is SMNVEV (reference sequence). Trimming removed 6 bases at V and 0 bases at J, with 9 bases between. The CDR3: CASSSGFSYEQYF. In DNA form, the CDR3 reads TGTGCCAGCAGCTCCGGGTTCTCCTACGAGCAGTACTTC.

V is TRBV6-5 and J is TRBJ1-6; maybe TRBD1 (5 bases). The CDR3 totals 15 residues. Deletions cut 0 bases from V and 6 bases from J, with 9 bases between. Germline CDR1 reads MNHEY; CDR2 reads SVGAGI. The DNA for the CDR3 is TGTGCCAGCAGTTACTCGGGCAGGGTTAATTCACCCCTCCACTTT. Translation: CASSYSGRVNSPLHF.

This sequence joins TRBV7-2 and TRBJ2-3; D is unclear. Deletions cut 3 bases from V and 2 bases from J, with 3 bases between. CDR3 length: 12 residues. CDR1 and CDR2 (germline): SGHTA, FQGNSA. The CDR3 here is CASSFHTDTQYF. The CDR3 bases are TGTGCCAGCAGCTTCCACACAGATACGCAGTATTTT.

CDR3 protein: CASSLEQGFYEQYF. CDR3 in DNA: TGTGCCAGCAGCTTAGAACAGGGTTTCTACGAGCAGTACTTC. This sequence joins TRBV7-2 and TRBJ2-7; D perhaps matches TRBD1 (6 bases). The CDR3 totals 14 residues. The V end was cut by 1 base, the J end by 3 bases, with 10 bases between. Germline CDR1 is SGHTA and CDR2 is FQGNSA.

The V call is TRBV11-2, the J call TRBJ2-3; D may be TRBD1 (6 bases). Germline V gene lookup returns CDR1 SGHAT and CDR2 FQNNGV. The CDR3 is 16 amino acids. V shed 5 bases and J shed 2 bases, with 17 bases lying between them. The CDR3 loop reads CASSIYRALATDTQYF. The CDR3 region has the DNA TGTGCCAGCAGCATTTACAGGGCCCTAGCCACAGATACGCAGTATTTT.

The genes are TRBV6-6 and TRBJ2-3, with TRBD1 as a possible D gene (6 bases). Germline lookup yields CDR1 MNHNY and CDR2 SVGAGI (reference sequence). V lost 4 bases and J lost 1, with 12 bases in between. The CDR3 has 15 amino acids. CDR3 residues: CASSFQGTRTDTQYF. CDR3 in DNA: TGTGCCAGCAGTTTCCAGGGGACCCGCACAGATACGCAGTATTTT.